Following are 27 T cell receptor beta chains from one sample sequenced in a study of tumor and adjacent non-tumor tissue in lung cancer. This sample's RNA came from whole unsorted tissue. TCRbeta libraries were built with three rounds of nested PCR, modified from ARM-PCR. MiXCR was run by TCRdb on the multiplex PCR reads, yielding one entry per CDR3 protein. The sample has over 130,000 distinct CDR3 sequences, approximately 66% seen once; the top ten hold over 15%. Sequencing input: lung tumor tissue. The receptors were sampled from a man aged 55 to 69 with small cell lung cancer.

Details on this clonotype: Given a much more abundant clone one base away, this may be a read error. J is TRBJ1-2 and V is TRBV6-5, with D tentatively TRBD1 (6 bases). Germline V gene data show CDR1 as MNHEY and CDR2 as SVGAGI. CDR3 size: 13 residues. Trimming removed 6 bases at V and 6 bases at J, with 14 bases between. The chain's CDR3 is CASSPSRGDGYTF. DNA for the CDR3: TGTGCCAGCAGCCCCAGCAGGGGCGATGGCTACACCTTC.

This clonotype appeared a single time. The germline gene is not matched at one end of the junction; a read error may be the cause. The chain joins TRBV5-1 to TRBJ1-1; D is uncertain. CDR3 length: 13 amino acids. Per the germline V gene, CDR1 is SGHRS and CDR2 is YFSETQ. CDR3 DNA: TGCACCAGCAGCTTGGTCTGGGACACTGAAGCTTTCTTT. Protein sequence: CTSSLVWDTEAFF.

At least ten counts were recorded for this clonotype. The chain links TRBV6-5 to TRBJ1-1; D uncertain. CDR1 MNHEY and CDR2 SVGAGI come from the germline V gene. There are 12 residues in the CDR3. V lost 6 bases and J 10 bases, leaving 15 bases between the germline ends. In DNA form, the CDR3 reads TGTGCCAGCAGAACATTAGCGACGGGAGCTTTCTTT. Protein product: CASRTLATGAFF.

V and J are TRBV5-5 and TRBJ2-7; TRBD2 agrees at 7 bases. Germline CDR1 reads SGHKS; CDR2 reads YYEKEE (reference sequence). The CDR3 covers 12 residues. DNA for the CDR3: TGCGCCAGCAGCTTAAGAAGCGGGGTTCATTACGTC. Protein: CASSLRSGVHYV.

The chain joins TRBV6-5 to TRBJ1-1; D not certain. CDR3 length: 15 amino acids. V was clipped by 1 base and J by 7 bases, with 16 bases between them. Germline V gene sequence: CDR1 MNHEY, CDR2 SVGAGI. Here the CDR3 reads CASSYWTAFGIEAFF. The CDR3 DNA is TGTGCCAGCAGTTACTGGACCGCCTTCGGCATTGAAGCTTTCTTT.

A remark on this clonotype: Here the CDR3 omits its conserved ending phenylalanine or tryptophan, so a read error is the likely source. CDR3 DNA: TGCGCCAGCAGCCCAGGAGGACAGGGGGTGGGTGTCTACACCCTC. Encoded protein: CASSPGGQGVGVYTL. The chain links TRBV4-1 to TRBJ1-2, with 10 positions matching TRBD1. This CDR3 has 15 residues. The V segment lost 4 bases and the J segment 10 bases; nucleotides outside the gene matches: 12. Germline V CDR1 and CDR2: MGHRA, YSYEKL.

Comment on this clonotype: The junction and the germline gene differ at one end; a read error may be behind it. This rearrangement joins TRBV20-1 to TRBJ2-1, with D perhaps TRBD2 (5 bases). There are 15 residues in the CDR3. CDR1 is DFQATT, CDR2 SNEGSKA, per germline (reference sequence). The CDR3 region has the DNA TGCAGTGCTAAGAGGAATATGGACTCCTACAATGAGCAGTTCTTT. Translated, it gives CSAKRNMDSYNEQFF.

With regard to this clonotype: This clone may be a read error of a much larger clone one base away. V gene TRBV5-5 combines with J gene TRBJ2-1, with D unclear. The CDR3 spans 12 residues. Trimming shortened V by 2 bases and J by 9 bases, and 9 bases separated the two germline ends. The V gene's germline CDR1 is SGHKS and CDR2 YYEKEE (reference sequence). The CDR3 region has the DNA TGTGCCAGCAGCTTCCCCGATAGTGAGCAGTTCTTC. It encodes CASSFPDSEQFF.

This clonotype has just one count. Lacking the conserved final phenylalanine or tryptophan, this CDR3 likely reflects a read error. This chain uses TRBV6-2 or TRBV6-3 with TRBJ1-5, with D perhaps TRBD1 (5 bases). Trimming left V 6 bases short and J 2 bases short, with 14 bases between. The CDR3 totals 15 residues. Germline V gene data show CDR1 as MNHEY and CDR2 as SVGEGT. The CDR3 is CASRSGARGNQPQHC. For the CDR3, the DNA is TGTGCCAGCAGAAGCGGGGCTAGGGGCAATCAGCCCCAGCATTGT.

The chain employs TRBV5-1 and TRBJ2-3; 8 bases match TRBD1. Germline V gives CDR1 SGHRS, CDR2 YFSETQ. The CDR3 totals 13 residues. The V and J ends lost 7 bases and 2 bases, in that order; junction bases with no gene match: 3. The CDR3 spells CASGTGNTDTQYF. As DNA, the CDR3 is TGCGCCAGCGGGACAGGAAACACAGATACGCAGTATTTT. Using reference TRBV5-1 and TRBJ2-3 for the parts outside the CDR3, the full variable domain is KAGVTQTPRYLIKTRGQQVTLSCSPISGHRSVSWYQQTPGQGLQFLFEYFSETQRNKGNFPGRFSGRQFSNSRSEMNVSTLELGDSALYLCASGTGNTDTQYFGPGTRLTVL.

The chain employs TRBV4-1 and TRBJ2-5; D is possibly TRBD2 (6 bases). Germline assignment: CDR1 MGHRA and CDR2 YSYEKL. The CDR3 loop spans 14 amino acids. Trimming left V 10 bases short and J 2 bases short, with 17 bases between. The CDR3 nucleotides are TGCGCCACCAACCAAGGACTAACACAAGAGACCCAGTACTTC. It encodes CATNQGLTQETQYF.

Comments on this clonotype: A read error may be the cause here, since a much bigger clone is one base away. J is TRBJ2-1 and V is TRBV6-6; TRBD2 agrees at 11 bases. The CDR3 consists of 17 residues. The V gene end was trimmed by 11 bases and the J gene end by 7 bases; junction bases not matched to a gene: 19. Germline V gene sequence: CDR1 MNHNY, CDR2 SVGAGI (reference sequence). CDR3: CAGGEIKTSGTINEQFF. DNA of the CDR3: TGTGCCGGCGGGGAAATTAAGACTAGCGGGACGATAAATGAGCAGTTCTTC.

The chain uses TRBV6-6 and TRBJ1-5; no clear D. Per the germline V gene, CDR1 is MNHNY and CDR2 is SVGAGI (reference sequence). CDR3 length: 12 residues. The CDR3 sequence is CNSSYSGQPQHF. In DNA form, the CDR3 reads TGTAACAGCAGTTATTCTGGACAGCCCCAGCATTTT.

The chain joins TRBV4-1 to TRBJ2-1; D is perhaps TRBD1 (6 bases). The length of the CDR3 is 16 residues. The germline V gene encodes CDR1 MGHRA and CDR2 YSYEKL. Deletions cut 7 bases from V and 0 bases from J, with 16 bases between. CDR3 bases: TGCGCCAGCAACCAGGGGTCTGGTGGCTCCTACAATGAGCAGTTCTTC. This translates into CASNQGSGGSYNEQFF.

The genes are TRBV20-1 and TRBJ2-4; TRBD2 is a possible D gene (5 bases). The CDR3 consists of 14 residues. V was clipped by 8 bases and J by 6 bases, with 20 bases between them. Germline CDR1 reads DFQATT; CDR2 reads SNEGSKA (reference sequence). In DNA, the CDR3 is TGCAGTACGACCGGGATAGTTGTGGGAAACATTCAGTACTTC. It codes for CSTTGIVVGNIQYF.

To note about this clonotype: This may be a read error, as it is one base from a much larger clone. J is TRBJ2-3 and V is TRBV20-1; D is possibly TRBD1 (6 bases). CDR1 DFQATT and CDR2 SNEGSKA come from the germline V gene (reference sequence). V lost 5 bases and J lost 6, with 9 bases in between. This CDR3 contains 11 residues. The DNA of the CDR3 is TGCAGTGCTCAGCAGGGGGATACGCAGTATTTT. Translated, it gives CSAQQGDTQYF.

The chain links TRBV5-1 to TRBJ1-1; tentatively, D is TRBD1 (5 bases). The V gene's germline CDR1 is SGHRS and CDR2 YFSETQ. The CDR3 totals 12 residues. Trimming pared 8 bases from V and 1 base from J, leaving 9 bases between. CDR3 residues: CASKGENTEAFF. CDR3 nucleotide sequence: TGCGCCAGTAAAGGGGAGAACACTGAAGCTTTCTTT.

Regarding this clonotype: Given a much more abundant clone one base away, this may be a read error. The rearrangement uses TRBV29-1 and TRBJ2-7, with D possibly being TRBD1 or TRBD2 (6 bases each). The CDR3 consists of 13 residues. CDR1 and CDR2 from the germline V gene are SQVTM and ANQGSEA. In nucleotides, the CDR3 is TGCAGCGTGGAGGGACACCGCTCCTACAAGCAGTACTTC. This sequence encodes CSVEGHRSYKQYF.

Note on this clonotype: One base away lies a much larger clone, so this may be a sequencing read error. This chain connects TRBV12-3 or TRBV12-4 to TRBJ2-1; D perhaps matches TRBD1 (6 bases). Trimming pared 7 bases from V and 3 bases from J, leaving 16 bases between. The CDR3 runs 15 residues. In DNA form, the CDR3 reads TGTGCCAGCATCAAAGGGGGAATTCGCTACAATGAGCAGTTCTTC. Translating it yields CASIKGGIRYNEQFF.

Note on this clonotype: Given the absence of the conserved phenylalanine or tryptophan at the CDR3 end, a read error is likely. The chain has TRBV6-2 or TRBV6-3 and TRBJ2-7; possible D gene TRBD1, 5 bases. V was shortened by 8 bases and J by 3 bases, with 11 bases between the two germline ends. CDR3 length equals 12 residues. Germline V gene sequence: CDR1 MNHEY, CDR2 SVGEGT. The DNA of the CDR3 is TGTGCCAGCGGCAAAGGGGACTACGAGCAGTACATC. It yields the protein CASGKGDYEQYI.

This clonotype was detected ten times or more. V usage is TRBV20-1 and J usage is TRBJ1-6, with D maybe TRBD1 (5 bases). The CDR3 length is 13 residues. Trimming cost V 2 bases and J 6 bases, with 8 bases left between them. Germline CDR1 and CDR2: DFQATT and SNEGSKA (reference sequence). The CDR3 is CSARTGPNSPLHF. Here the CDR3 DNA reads TGCAGTGCTAGAACGGGACCTAATTCACCCCTCCACTTT.

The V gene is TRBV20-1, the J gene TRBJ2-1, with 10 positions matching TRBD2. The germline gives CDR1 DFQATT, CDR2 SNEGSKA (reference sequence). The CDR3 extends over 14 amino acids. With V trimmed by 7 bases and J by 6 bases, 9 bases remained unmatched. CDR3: CSVIGLAGANEQFF. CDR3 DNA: TGCAGTGTTATAGGTCTAGCGGGAGCCAATGAGCAGTTCTTC.

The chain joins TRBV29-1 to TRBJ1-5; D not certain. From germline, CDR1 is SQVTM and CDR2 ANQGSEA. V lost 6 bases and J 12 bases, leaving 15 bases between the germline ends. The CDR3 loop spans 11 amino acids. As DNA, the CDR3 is TGCAGCGTCCTAAGTCGGTGTCTCCAGCATTTT. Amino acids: CSVLSRCLQHF.

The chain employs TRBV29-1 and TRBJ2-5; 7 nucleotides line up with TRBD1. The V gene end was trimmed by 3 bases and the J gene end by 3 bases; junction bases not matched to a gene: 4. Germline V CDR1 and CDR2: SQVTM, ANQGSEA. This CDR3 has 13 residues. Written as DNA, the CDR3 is TGCAGCGTTGAGGGGACAGCAGAAGAGACCCAGTACTTC. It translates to CSVEGTAEETQYF.

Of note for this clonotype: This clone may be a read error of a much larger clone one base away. The chain's CDR3 is CASRGHGAPAFF. CDR3 coding DNA: TGTGCCAGCAGAGGACATGGGGCACCAGCTTTCTTT. The rearrangement links TRBV6-5 to TRBJ1-1, with D possibly being TRBD1 (5 bases). Trimming shortened V by 6 bases and J by 10 bases, and 15 bases separated the two germline ends. CDR3 length: 12 residues. The germline CDR1 and CDR2 sequences are MNHEY and SVGAGI.

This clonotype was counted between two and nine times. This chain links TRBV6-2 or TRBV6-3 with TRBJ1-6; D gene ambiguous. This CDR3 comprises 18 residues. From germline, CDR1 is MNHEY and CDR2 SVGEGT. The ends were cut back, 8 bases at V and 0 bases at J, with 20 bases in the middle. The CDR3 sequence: CASVPGYLYSSYNSPLHF. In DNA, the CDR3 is TGTGCCAGCGTACCGGGGTATCTCTACAGCTCCTATAATTCACCCCTCCACTTT.

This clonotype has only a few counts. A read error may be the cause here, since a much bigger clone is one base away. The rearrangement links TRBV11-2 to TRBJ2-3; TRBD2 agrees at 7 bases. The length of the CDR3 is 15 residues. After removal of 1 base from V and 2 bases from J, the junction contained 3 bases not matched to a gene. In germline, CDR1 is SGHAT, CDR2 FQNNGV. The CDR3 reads CASSLGGSLTDTQYF. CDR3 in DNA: TGTGCCAGCAGCTTAGGCGGGAGCCTCACAGATACGCAGTATTTT.